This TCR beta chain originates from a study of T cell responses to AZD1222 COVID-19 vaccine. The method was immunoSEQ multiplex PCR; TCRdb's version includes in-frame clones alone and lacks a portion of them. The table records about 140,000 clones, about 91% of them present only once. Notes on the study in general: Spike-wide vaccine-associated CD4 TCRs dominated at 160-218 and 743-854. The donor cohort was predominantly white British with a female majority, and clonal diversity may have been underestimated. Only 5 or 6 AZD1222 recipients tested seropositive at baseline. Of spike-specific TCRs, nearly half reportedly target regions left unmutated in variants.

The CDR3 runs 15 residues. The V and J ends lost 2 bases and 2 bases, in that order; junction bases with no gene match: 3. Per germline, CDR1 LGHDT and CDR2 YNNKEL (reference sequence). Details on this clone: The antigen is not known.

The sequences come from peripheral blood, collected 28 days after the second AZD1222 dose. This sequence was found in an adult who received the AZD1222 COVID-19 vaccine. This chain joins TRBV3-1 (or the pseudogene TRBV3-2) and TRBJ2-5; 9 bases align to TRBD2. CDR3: CASSQPTSGQETQYF. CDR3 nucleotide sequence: TGTGCCAGCAGCCAACCGACTAGCGGACAAGAGACCCAGTACTTC.